This T cell receptor (beta chain) was captured in a study of vaccination and CD4 T cells after COVID-19. Regarding this clonotype: What it recognizes is unknown.

The treatment: approximately 9-day PBMC culture with coronavirus spike peptide pools or control peptides (ViraFEST assay). The ends were cut back, 0 bases at V and 6 bases at J, with 20 bases in the middle. The CDR3 has 17 residues. Sequencing of DNA taken from cultured CD4+ T cells relied on the Oncomine TCR Beta short-read assay. TCRdb fed the PCR reads into MiXCR, producing one record per CDR3 protein. The sample holds roughly 4,000 distinct CDR3 sequences; 70% to 80% are singletons and the top ten take about 34%. The sequenced material came from CD4+ T cells from blood, cultured in vitro. The TCR was taken from a human donor who had recovered from COVID-19. The chain uses TRBV12-3 or TRBV12-4 and TRBJ1-2, with a weak D call TRBD1 (6 bases). The CDR3 loop reads CASSLATLRGGVDGYTF. Here the CDR3 DNA reads TGTGCCAGCAGTTTAGCAACTTTAAGGGGGGGCGTCGATGGCTACACCTTC.